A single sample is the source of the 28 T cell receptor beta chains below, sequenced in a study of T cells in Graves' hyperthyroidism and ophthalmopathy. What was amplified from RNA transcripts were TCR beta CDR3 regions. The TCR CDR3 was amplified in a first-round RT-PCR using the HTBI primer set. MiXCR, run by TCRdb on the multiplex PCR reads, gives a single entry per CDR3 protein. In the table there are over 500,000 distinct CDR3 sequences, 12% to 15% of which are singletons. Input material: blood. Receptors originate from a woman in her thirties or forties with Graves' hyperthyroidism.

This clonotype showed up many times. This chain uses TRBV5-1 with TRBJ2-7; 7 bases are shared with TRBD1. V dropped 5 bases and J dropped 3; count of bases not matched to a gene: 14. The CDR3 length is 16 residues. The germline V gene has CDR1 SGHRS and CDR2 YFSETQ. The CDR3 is CASSGSTGARVYEQYF. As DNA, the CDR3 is TGCGCCAGCAGTGGCTCCACAGGGGCTCGAGTCTACGAGCAGTACTTC.

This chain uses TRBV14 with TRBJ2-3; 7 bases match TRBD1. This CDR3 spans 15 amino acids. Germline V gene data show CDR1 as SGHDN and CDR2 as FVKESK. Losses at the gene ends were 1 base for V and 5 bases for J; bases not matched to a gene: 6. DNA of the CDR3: TGTGCCAGCAGCCAAGTGACAGGGATTTTAGATACGCAGTATTTT. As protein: CASSQVTGILDTQYF.

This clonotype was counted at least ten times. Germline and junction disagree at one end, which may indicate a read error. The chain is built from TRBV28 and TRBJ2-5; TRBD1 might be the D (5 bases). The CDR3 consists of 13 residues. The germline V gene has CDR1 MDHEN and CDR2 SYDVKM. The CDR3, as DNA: TGTGCCAGCCGGACAACAGCGCAAGGGACCCAGTACTTC. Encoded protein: CASRTTAQGTQYF.

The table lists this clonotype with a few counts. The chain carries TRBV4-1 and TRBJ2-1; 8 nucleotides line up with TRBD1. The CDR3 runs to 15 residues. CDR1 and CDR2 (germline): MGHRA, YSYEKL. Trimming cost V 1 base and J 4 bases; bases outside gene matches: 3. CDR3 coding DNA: TGCGCCAGCAGCCAAGTTGGACAGGGTTACAATGAGCAGTTCTTC. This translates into CASSQVGQGYNEQFF.

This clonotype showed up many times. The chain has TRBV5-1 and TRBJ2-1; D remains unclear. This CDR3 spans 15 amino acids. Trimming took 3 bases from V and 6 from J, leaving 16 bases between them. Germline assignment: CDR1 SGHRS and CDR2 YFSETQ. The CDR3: CASSSVPQAFNEQFF. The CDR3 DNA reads TGCGCCAGCAGCTCCGTCCCCCAAGCCTTCAATGAGCAGTTCTTC.

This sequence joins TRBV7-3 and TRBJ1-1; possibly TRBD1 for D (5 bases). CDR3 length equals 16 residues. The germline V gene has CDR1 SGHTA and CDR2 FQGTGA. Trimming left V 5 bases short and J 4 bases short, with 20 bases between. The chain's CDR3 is CASSLDGDQVGTEAFF. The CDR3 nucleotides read TGTGCCAGCAGCCTGGATGGGGACCAGGTGGGCACTGAAGCTTTCTTT.

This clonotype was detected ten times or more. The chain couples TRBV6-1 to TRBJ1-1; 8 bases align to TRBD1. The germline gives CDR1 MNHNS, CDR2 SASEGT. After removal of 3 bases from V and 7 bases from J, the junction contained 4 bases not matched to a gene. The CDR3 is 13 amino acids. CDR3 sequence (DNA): TGTGCCAGCAGTGATCTGGGACAGGTTGAAGCTTTCTTT. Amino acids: CASSDLGQVEAFF.

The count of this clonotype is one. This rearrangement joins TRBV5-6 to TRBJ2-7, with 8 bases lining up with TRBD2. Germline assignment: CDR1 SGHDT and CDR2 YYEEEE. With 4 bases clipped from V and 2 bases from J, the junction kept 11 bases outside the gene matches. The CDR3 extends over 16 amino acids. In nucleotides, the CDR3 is TGTGCCAGCAGCACGCCCCGAGCGGGAGAGACCTACGAGCAGTACTTC. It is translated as CASSTPRAGETYEQYF.

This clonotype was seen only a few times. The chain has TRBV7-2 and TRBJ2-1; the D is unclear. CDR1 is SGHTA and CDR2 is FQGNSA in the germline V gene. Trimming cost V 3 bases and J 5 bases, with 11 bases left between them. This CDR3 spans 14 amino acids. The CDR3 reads CASSFYTSDNEQFF. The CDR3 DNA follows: TGTGCCAGCAGCTTTTACACTTCCGACAATGAGCAGTTCTTC. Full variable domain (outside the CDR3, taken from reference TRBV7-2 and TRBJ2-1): GAGVSQSPSNKVTEKGKDVELRCDPISGHTALYWYRQSLGQGLEFLIYFQGNSAPDKSGLPSDRFSAERTGGSVSTLTIQRTQQEDSAVYLCASSFYTSDNEQFFGPGTRLTVL.

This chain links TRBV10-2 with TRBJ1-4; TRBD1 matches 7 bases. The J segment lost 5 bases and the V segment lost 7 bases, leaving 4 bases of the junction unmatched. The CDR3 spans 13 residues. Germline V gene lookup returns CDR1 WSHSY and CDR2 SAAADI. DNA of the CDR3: TGCGCCAGCAATCGGGACAGAAATGAAAAACTGTTTTTT. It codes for CASNRDRNEKLFF.

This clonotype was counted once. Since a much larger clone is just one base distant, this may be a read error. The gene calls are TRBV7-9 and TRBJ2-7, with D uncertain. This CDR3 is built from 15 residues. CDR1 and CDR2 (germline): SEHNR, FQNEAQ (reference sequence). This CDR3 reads CASSLVRVPSHEQYF. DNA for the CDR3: TGTGCCAGCAGCTTAGTCCGGGTTCCCTCCCACGAGCAGTACTTC.

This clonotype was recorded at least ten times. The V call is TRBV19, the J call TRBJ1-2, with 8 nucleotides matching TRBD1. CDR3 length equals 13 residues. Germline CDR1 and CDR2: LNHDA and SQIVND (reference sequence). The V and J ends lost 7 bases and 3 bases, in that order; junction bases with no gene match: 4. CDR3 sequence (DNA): TGTGCCAGTAAGGAGACAGGGGACTATGGCTACACCTTC. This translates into CASKETGDYGYTF.

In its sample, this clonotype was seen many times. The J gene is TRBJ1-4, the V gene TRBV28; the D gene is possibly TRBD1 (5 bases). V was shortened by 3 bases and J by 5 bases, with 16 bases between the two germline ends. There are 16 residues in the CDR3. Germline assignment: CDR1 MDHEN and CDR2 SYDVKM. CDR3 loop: CASSLNLGGVNEKLFF. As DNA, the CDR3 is TGTGCCAGCAGTTTGAACCTCGGGGGGGTGAATGAAAAACTGTTTTTT.

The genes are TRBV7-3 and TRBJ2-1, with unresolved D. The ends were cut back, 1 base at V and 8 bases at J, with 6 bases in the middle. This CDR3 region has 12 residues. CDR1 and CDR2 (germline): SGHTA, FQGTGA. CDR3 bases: TGTGCCAGCAGCTTAATAGCATATGAGCAGTTCTTC. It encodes CASSLIAYEQFF. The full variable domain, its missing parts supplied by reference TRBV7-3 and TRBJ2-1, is GAGVSQTPSNKVTEKGKYVELRCDPISGHTALYWYRQSLGQGPEFLIYFQGTGAADDSGLPNDRFFAVRPEGSVSTLKIQRTERGDSAVYLCASSLIAYEQFFGPGTRLTVL.

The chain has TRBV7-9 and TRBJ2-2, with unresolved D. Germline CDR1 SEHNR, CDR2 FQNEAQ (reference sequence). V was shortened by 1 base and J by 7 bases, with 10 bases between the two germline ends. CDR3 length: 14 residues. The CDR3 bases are TGTGCCAGCAGCTTAGACGGGTCTGTCGGGGAGCTGTTTTTT. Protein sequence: CASSLDGSVGELFF.

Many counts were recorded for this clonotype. CDR3 in amino acids: CSARGIEREGTDTQYF. In DNA, the CDR3 is TGCAGTGCTAGAGGAATCGAGCGGGAAGGAACAGATACGCAGTATTTT. The rearrangement joins TRBV20-1 to TRBJ2-3, with 7 bases that match TRBD2. CDR1 is DFQATT, CDR2 SNEGSKA, per germline (reference sequence). Trimming removed 1 base from V and 3 bases from J; junction bases left unmatched: 10. The CDR3 loop spans 16 amino acids.

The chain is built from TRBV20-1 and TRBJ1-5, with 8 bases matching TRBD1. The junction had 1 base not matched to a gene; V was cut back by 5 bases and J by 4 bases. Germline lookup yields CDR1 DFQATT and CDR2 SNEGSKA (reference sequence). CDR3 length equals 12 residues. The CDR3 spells CSAWTGNQPQHF. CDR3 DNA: TGCAGTGCTTGGACAGGGAATCAGCCCCAGCATTTT.

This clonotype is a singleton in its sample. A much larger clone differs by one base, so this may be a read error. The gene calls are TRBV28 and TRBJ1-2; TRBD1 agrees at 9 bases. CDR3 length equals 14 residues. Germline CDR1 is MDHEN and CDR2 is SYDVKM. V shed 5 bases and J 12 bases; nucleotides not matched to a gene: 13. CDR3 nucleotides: TGTGCCAGCAGTATCGGGACAGGGACAAAGGGCCACACCTTC. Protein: CASSIGTGTKGHTF.

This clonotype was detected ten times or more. The CDR3 spells CASGPDDSYNEQFF. For the CDR3, the DNA is TGCGCCAGCGGGCCTGACGACTCCTACAATGAGCAGTTCTTC. The gene calls are TRBV5-1 and TRBJ2-1, with unresolved D. Germline V CDR1 and CDR2: SGHRS, YFSETQ. V shed 7 bases and J shed 0 bases, with 11 bases lying between them. This CDR3 region has 14 residues.

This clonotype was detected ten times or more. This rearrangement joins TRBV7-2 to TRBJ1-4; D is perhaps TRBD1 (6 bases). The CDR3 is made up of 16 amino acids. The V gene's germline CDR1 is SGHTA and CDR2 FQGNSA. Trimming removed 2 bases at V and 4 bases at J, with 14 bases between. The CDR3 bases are TGTGCCAGCAGCTTAAACAGGGCCGTCGGTAATGAAAAACTGTTTTTT. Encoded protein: CASSLNRAVGNEKLFF. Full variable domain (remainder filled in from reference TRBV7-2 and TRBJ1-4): GAGVSQSPSNKVTEKGKDVELRCDPISGHTALYWYRQSLGQGLEFLIYFQGNSAPDKSGLPSDRFSAERTGGSVSTLTIQRTQQEDSAVYLCASSLNRAVGNEKLFFGSGTQLSVL.

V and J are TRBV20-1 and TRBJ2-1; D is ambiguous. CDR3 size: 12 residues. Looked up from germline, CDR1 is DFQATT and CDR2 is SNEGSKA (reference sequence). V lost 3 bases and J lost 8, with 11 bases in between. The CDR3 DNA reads TGCAGTGCTAGCTCAGATTTGGATGAGCAGTTCTTC. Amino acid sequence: CSASSDLDEQFF.

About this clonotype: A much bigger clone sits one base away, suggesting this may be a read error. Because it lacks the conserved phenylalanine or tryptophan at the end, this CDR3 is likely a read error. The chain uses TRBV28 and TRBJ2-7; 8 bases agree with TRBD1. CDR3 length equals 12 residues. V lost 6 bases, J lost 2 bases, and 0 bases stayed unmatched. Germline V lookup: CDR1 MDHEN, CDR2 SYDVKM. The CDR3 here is CASRDRAYEQYL. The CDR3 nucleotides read TGTGCCAGCAGGGACAGGGCCTACGAGCAGTACCTC.

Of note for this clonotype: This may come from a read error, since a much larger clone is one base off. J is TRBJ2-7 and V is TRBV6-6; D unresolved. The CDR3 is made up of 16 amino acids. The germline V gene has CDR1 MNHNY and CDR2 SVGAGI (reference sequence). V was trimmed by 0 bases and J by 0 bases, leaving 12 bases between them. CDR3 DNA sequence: TGTGCCAGCAGTTACTCGGCGGCGCACCACTCCTACGAGCAGTACTTC. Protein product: CASSYSAAHHSYEQYF.

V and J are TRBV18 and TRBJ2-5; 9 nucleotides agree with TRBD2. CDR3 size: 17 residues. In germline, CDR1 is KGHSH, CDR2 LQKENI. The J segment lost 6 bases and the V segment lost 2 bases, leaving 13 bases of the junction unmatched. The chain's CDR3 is CASSPKDGSGSRKTQYF. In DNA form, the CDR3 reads TGTGCCAGCTCACCAAAGGATGGTAGCGGGAGTAGGAAGACCCAGTACTTC.

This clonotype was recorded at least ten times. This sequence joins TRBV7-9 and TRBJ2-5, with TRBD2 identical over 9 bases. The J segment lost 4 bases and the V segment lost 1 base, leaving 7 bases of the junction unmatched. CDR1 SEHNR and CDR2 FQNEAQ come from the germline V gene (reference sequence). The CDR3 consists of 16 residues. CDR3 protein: CASSLVPSGKVETQYF. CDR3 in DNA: TGTGCCAGCAGCTTAGTTCCTAGCGGGAAGGTAGAGACCCAGTACTTC.

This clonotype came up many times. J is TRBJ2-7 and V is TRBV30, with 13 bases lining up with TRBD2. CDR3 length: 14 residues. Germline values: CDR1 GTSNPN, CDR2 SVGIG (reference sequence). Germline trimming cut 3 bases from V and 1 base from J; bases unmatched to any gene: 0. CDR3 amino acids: CAWRGLAGSYEQYF. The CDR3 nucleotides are TGTGCCTGGAGGGGACTAGCGGGATCCTACGAGCAGTACTTC.

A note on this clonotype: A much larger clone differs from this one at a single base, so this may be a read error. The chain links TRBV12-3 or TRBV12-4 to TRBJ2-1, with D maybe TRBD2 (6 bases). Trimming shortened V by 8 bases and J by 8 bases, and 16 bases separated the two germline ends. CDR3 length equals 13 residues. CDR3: CASAGYPYDEQFF. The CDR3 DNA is TGTGCCAGCGCGGGGTACCCTTACGATGAGCAGTTCTTC.

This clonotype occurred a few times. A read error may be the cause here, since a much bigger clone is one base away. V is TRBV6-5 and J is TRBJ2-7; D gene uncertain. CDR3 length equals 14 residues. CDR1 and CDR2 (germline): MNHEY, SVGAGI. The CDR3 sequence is CASNYGQLYYEQYF. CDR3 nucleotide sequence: TGTGCCAGCAATTACGGGCAGCTTTACTACGAGCAGTACTTC.